This TCR beta chain came from a study of cytomegalovirus exposure and HLA in healthy donors. Study outcomes and limitations: As a later analysis revealed, most CMV-associated TCR beta chains appeared HLA-restricted. Across HLA loci, a later analysis found differing TCR association rates, with DRB1 most and HLA-C fewest. It was shown in a later analysis that HLA-associated TCR beta chains were more clonally expanded than other, equally common chains.

Primers for the PCR totalled 60 Vbeta and 13 Jbeta. Methods used by the authors: A follow-up analysis tallied approximately 85 million unique TCR beta chains, about 11 million shared. Assay: immunoSEQ multiplex PCR; the TCRdb copy retains only in-frame clones and omits some. The V and J calls and clone size are taken from that table; D and trimming were inferred from the DNA. The data contain 100,000 to 150,000 clones, about 83% of them seen just once; the ten biggest clones take up about 5.5%. This clone was picked up one time. What it binds is not known. The CDR3 is 14 residues long. Germline CDR1 reads SGHRS; CDR2 reads YFSETQ.

Sequencing was done on a sample of PBMCs. The sequence was collected from a woman in her twenties or thirties in good health and CMV-seronegative. V usage is TRBV5-1 and J usage is TRBJ2-5, with TRBD2 matching over 7 bases. The DNA end lines up better with TRBJ2-7; the J call may be wrong. CDR3: CASSPTGTNYEQYF. The CDR3 nucleotides are TGCGCCAGCAGCCCGACCGGGACTAACTACGAGCAGTACTTC.